A selection of T cell receptor beta chains follows, all from one sample in a study of blood T cells in healthy people across ages. TCRdb fed the 5' RACE reads into MiXCR, producing one record per CDR3 protein. The data show roughly 800,000 distinct CDR3 sequences, with roughly 60% seen just once and 22% held by the top ten. Material: blood. The receptors come from a man younger than 40 in good health. CDR3s include the opening cysteine and the closing phenylalanine or tryptophan. Each record gives: D gene, J gene, V gene, CDR3 protein, CDR3 DNA. D genes are given only for firm matches.

NA | TRBJ2-7 | TRBV4-3 | CASSQDSTGALYEQYF | TGCGCCAGCAGCCAAGATTCCACAGGCGCCCTATACGAGCAGTACTTC
NA | TRBJ2-1 | TRBV2 | CASSEVFADDNEQFF | TGTGCCAGCTCGGAGGTCTTTGCGGACGACAATGAGCAGTTCTTC
NA | TRBJ2-1 | TRBV6-2/TRBV6-3 | CASSYLGGEINEQFF | TGTGCCAGCAGTTACCTTGGAGGGGAAATAAATGAGCAGTTCTTC
TRBD1 | TRBJ1-2 | TRBV7-2 | CASSLGQGGYGYTF | TGTGCCAGCAGCTTAGGACAGGGCGGCTATGGCTACACCTTC
TRBD1 | TRBJ2-1 | TRBV6-1 | CASSGERDRLSRNEQFF | TGTGCCAGCAGTGGGGAACGGGACAGGCTTAGCCGGAATGAGCAGTTCTTC
NA | TRBJ2-7 | TRBV25-1 | CASSEPLGPGTYNEQYF | TGTGCCAGCAGTGAACCCTTAGGACCCGGGACATACAATGAGCAGTACTTC
NA | TRBJ2-3 | TRBV7-2 | CASSHPGTQGSTDTQYF | TGTGCCAGCAGCCACCCCGGGACACAGGGAAGCACAGATACGCAGTATTTT
TRBD2 | TRBJ2-1 | TRBV13 | CASSPRLARRGGDEQFF | TGTGCCAGCAGCCCACGACTAGCCCGCCGGGGGGGAGATGAGCAGTTCTTC
TRBD2 | TRBJ2-6 | TRBV10-3 | CAIRGGFPTGANVLTF | TGTGCCATCAGGGGGGGGTTCCCCACTGGGGCCAACGTCCTGACTTTC
NA | TRBJ1-5 | TRBV20-1 | CSARDGSSNQPQHF | TGCAGTGCTAGAGATGGGTCAAGCAATCAGCCCCAGCATTTT
TRBD2 | TRBJ2-7 | TRBV6-5 | CASSYSAGRGAYEQYF | TGTGCCAGCAGTTACTCGGCCGGGAGGGGGGCCTACGAGCAGTACTTC
TRBD2 | TRBJ2-3 | TRBV4-1 | CASSQSGSVPDTQYF | TGCGCCAGCAGCCAGAGCGGGAGTGTCCCAGATACGCAGTATTTT
TRBD1 | TRBJ2-3 | TRBV29-1 | CSVVPGGLTDTQYF | TGCAGCGTTGTACCAGGGGGCCTCACAGATACGCAGTATTTT
NA | TRBJ2-6 | TRBV5-6 | CASSLEGFAANVLTF | TGTGCCAGCAGCTTGGAAGGCTTTGCGGCCAACGTCCTGACTTTC
NA | TRBJ2-3 | TRBV7-2 | CASSNMGTQYF | TGTGCCAGCAGCAACATGGGGACGCAGTATTTT
NA | TRBJ2-3 | TRBV6-5 | CASSYSFGLAGDTQYF | TGTGCCAGCAGTTACTCGTTTGGGTTGGCGGGAGATACGCAGTATTTT
NA | TRBJ2-3 | TRBV10-1 | CASSESGTGTDTQYF | TGCGCCAGCAGTGAGTCGGGGACTGGGACAGATACGCAGTATTTT
NA | TRBJ2-1 | TRBV2 | CASSEGQDVHNEQFF | TGTGCCAGCAGTGAAGGACAGGACGTCCACAATGAGCAGTTCTTC
NA | TRBJ2-7 | TRBV27 | CASSLKGGGSYEQYF | TGTGCCAGCAGTTTAAAGGGGGGAGGGTCCTACGAGCAGTACTTC
NA | TRBJ2-1 | TRBV20-1 | CSAGIYNEQFF | TGCAGTGCAGGGATCTACAATGAGCAGTTCTTC
NA | TRBJ2-7 | TRBV5-5 | CASSSQPFRGYEQYF | TGTGCCAGCAGTTCGCAACCTTTCAGGGGCTACGAGCAGTACTTC
NA | TRBJ1-2 | TRBV30 | CASSEGASDGYTF | TGTGCCTCGTCGGAAGGAGCCTCTGATGGCTACACCTTC
NA | TRBJ2-3 | TRBV28 | CASSPRSGTQYF | TGTGCCAGCAGCCCGAGGTCGGGTACGCAGTATTTT
NA | TRBJ1-1 | TRBV4-3 | CASSQDSGLNTEAFF | TGCGCCAGCAGCCAAGATTCCGGTTTGAACACTGAAGCTTTCTTT
TRBD1 | TRBJ2-3 | TRBV5-8 | CASSRWDSSDTQYF | TGTGCCAGCAGTAGATGGGACAGCTCAGATACGCAGTATTTT
NA | TRBJ2-5 | TRBV3-1 | CASSPTRGAVETQYF | TGTGCCAGCAGCCCCACCAGAGGGGCAGTGGAGACCCAGTACTTC
NA | TRBJ2-7 | TRBV7-2 | CASSLSAGRPSYEQYF | TGTGCCAGCAGCTTAAGTGCCGGCAGACCCTCCTACGAGCAGTACTTC
TRBD1 | TRBJ2-4 | TRBV12-3/TRBV12-4 | CASSLWPDRGQSKNIQYF | TGTGCCAGCAGTTTATGGCCGGACAGGGGGCAGTCCAAAAACATTCAGTACTTC
NA | TRBJ2-3 | TRBV20-1 | CSARDPSPSPDTQYF | TGCAGTGCTAGAGATCCTAGTCCAAGTCCAGATACGCAGTATTTT
TRBD2 | TRBJ2-3 | TRBV20-1 | CSATFSGGTDTQYF | TGCAGTGCCACATTTAGCGGGGGCACAGATACGCAGTATTTT
NA | TRBJ2-7 | TRBV10-3 | CAISEGVYEQYF | TGTGCCATCAGTGAGGGGGTTTACGAGCAGTACTTC
NA | TRBJ2-6 | TRBV6-1 | CASSPGRILSGANVLTF | TGTGCCAGCAGCCCAGGACGGATACTCTCTGGGGCCAACGTCCTGACTTTC
TRBD1 | TRBJ1-2 | TRBV7-9 | CASSLDTGAGYTF | TGTGCCAGCAGCTTAGACACAGGGGCTGGCTACACCTTC
TRBD2 | TRBJ2-1 | TRBV5-1 | CASSLGLAGHSVSNSNEQFF | TGCGCCAGCAGCTTGGGACTAGCGGGACATTCGGTATCGAACTCGAATGAGCAGTTCTTC
NA | TRBJ2-7 | TRBV20-1 | CSASPPGRSYEQYF | TGCAGTGCTAGCCCCCCGGGCCGCTCCTACGAGCAGTACTTC
NA | TRBJ2-3 | TRBV9 | CASTFSGRNPDTQYF | TGTGCCAGCACTTTCTCCGGGAGAAATCCAGATACGCAGTATTTT
TRBD1 | TRBJ1-4 | TRBV27 | CASSRTGRGEKLFF | TGTGCCAGCAGTAGGACAGGGCGCGGGGAAAAACTGTTTTTT